Listed here is a single TCR beta chain. The source of the sample is a study of blood T cell repertoires in COVID-19. The wider study: Collection of acute and convalescent COVID-19 samples took place in the United States, Italy and Spain. PBMCs, B-cell-depleted T cells, or T cells were the source of the cDNA or gDNA that made up the material.

CDR3 length: 15 residues. The germline V gene encodes CDR1 SGHTS and CDR2 YDEGEE. J lost 2 bases, V lost 4 bases, and 7 bases had no gene match. Profiled with immunoSEQ multiplex PCR; TCRdb holds only in-frame clones, not every one. Of approximately 50,000 clones in the sample, 87% were seen once. Sequenced input: peripheral blood. This TCR derives from a middle-aged man with active COVID-19. The chain employs TRBV5-8 and TRBJ2-5, with 8 bases matching TRBD1. The CDR3 coding sequence is TGTGCCAGCAGCCGGCCCGGGACAGGACAAGAGACCCAGTACTTC. Translation gives CASSRPGTGQETQYF.